This T cell receptor beta chain was obtained from a study of OX40 agonist ivuxolimab in advanced cancers. Study background: Patients received ivuxolimab, an intravenous treatment, every 2 weeks at 0.01 to 10 mg/kg. Study-level points and caveats: The expanded peripheral T cells' antigen specificity was not determined.

Clones were read by immunoSEQ multiplex PCR, and TCRdb kept only the in-frame ones, dropping some. The sample yields 80,000 to 130,000 clones, approximately 90% seen once. On this clone itself: Its antigen is currently unknown.

Germline V CDR1 and CDR2: LNHDA, SQIVND (reference sequence). The CDR3 is made up of 17 amino acids. With 4 bases clipped from V and 0 bases from J, the junction kept 5 bases outside the gene matches. The cohort excluded patients with autoimmune disease history or systemic immunosuppression. The clonotype was recovered from an adult with an advanced solid tumor such as melanoma, head and neck, liver or kidney cancer. The rearrangement uses TRBV19 and TRBJ2-1; 11 nucleotides agree with TRBD2. This specimen was CD4+ or CD8+ T cells sorted from blood, taken in a trial of the OX40 agonist ivuxolimab. Written as DNA, the CDR3 is TGTGCCAGTAGTAAGTCTAGCGGGAGGAGCTCCTACAATGAGCAGTTCTTC. Protein product: CASSKSSGRSSYNEQFF.